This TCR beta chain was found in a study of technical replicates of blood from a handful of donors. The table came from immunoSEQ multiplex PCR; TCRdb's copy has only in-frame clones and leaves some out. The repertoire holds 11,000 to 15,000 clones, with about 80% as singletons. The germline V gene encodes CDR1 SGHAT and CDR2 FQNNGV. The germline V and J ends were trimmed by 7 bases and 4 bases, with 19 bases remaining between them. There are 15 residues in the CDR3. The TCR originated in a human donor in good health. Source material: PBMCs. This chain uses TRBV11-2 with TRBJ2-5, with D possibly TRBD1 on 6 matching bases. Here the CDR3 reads CASTPSTGSRETQYF. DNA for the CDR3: TGTGCCAGCACCCCGAGCACAGGGTCGAGAGAGACCCAGTACTTC.